The present entry profiles one T cell receptor beta chain with its context. Antigen unknown. Germline-derived CDR1 and CDR2 are MNHEY and SVGAGI. V was pared by 2 bases and J by 3 bases, with 7 bases between. CDR3 length: 14 amino acids. The data are from a study of cytomegalovirus exposure and HLA in healthy donors. Primers: 60 Vbeta forward and 13 Jbeta reverse. The data were produced by immunoSEQ multiplex PCR, yet TCRdb's version contains in-frame clones alone and is incomplete. The sample carries around 76,000 clones, under 85% recorded once. Study observations and caveats: In a later analysis, productive TCRs from donors in an Asian-associated ancestry cluster reportedly carried fewer N-insertions than the cohort mean. TCR beta V- and J-gene trimming was later associated with a missense DCLRE1C variant. Altogether, around 160 TCR beta chains were recorded as cytomegalovirus-associated.

This chain connects TRBV6-5 to TRBJ2-2; maybe TRBD2 (6 bases). The sequence derives from a woman between 40 and 50 years old in good health and CMV-seropositive. The sample taken for sequencing was PBMCs. CDR3: CASSYTGDTGELFF. DNA for the CDR3: TGTGCCAGCAGTTACACGGGGGACACCGGGGAGCTGTTTTTT.